Below, one T cell receptor (beta chain) is given with its context. The data belong to a study of cytomegalovirus exposure and HLA in healthy donors. Vbeta (60) and Jbeta (13) primers were used in the PCR. Generated by immunoSEQ multiplex PCR, the TCRdb table keeps only in-frame clones and is missing some. This sample yields approximately 110,000 clones, of which about 76% are seen a single time; under 2.5% belongs to the top ten. The CDR3 length is 15 residues. The V segment lost 4 bases and the J segment 2 bases; nucleotides outside the gene matches: 6. In germline, CDR1 is MDHEN, CDR2 SYDVKM. This chain uses TRBV28 with TRBJ2-7; 9 bases agree with TRBD1. Sequenced sample: PBMCs. This sequence originates from a woman between 25 and 40 years old in good health and CMV-seronegative. In DNA, the CDR3 is TGTGCCAGCAGTTCTCCGGGACAGGGCGCCTACGAGCAGTACTTC. This translates into CASSSPGQGAYEQYF.